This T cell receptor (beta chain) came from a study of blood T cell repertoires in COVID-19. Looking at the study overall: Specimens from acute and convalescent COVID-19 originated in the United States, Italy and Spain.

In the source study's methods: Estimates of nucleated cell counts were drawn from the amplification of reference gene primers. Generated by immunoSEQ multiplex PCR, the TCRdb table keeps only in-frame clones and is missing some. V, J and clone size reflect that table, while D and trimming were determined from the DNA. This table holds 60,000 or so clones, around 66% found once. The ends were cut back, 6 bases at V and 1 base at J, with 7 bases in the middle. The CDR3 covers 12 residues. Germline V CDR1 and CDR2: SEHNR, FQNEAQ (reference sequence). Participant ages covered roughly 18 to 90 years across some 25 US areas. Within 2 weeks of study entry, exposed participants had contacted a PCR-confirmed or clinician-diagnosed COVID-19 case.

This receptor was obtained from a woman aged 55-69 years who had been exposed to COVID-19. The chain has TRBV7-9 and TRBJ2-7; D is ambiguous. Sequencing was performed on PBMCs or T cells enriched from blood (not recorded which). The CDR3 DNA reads TGTGCCAGCAGTAGTCGGTCCTACGAGCAGTACTTC. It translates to CASSSRSYEQYF.